Below are 30 T cell receptor beta chains sequenced from a single sample in a study of blood T cells in healthy people across ages. PCR was performed a second time for 7 to 11 cycles using a sample-barcoded 5' primer and a J-beta primer mix. Via MiXCR, TCRdb re-called the 5' RACE reads, giving one row per CDR3 protein. The repertoire consists of roughly 1.6 million distinct CDR3 sequences, with almost 35% occurring once and the leading ten covering around 10%. The specimen was blood. These receptors were obtained from a woman aged 25 to 39 in good health.

This sequence joins TRBV7-9 and TRBJ2-5, with a possible D match to TRBD2 (5 bases). Trimming removed 6 bases at V and 2 bases at J, with 16 bases between. CDR3 length: 15 residues. Germline lookup yields CDR1 SEHNR and CDR2 FQNEAQ (reference sequence). CDR3 residues: CASRKILTNQETQYF. As DNA, the CDR3 is TGTGCCAGCAGGAAAATCCTGACTAATCAAGAGACCCAGTACTTC.

This clonotype was counted ten times or more. This CDR3 is CASSYQGTSGPYNEQFF. The DNA of the CDR3 is TGTGCCAGCAGTTACCAAGGGACTAGCGGGCCGTACAATGAGCAGTTCTTC. The chain has TRBV6-5 and TRBJ2-1; 12 positions agree with TRBD2. From germline, CDR1 is MNHEY and CDR2 SVGAGI. There are 17 residues in the CDR3. The trim removed 2 bases at V and 4 bases at J, leaving 6 bases unmatched.

There are a few counts of this clonotype. The chain combines TRBV29-1 with TRBJ2-7; D not certain. Germline V gene lookup returns CDR1 SQVTM and CDR2 ANQGSEA. The CDR3 extends over 11 amino acids. Trimming stripped 5 bases from V and 4 bases from J, with 9 bases between. For the CDR3, the DNA is TGCAGCGTTCACGTGGTATACGAGCAGTACTTC. The encoded protein is CSVHVVYEQYF.

The chain joins TRBV20-1 to TRBJ2-7; 11 nucleotides match TRBD2. Losses at the gene ends were 6 bases for V and 0 bases for J; bases not matched to a gene: 10. Germline V gives CDR1 DFQATT, CDR2 SNEGSKA (reference sequence). The CDR3 covers 16 residues. CDR3 DNA: TGCAGTGCCTCGGGACTAGCGGACATCTTCTCCTACGAGCAGTACTTC. This gives the protein CSASGLADIFSYEQYF.

V is TRBV9 and J is TRBJ2-6; 8 bases fit TRBD2. The junction had 12 bases not matched to a gene; V was cut back by 4 bases and J by 0 bases. This CDR3 contains 19 residues. Germline V CDR1 and CDR2: SGDLS, YYNGEE. Here the CDR3 DNA reads TGTGCCAGCAGCTACATCGGGGGGGCATCCCACTCTGGGGCCAACGTCCTGACTTTC. The encoded protein is CASSYIGGASHSGANVLTF. Using reference TRBV9 and TRBJ2-6 for the parts outside the CDR3, the full variable domain is DSGVTQTPKHLITATGQRVTLRCSPRSGDLSVYWYQQSLDQGLQFLIQYYNGEERAKGNILERFSAQQFPDLHSELNLSSLELGDSALYFCASSYIGGASHSGANVLTFGAGSRLTVL.

The chain employs TRBV12-3 or TRBV12-4 and TRBJ1-2; D not resolved. The CDR3 is made up of 14 amino acids. Trimming pared 0 bases from V and 4 bases from J, leaving 9 bases between. CDR3 region: CASSLAERTYGYTF. In DNA, the CDR3 is TGTGCCAGCAGTTTAGCGGAACGGACCTATGGCTACACCTTC.

This clonotype was found a few times. This rearrangement joins TRBV27 to TRBJ1-5, with D perhaps matching TRBD1 (6 bases). V dropped 6 bases and J dropped 8 bases, with 14 bases sitting between them. This CDR3 region has 13 residues. Germline lookup yields CDR1 MNHEY and CDR2 SMNVEV (reference sequence). The CDR3 spells CASSYRVEEPQHF. In DNA form, the CDR3 reads TGTGCCAGCAGCTACAGGGTGGAGGAGCCCCAGCATTTT.

In its sample, this clonotype was seen a few times. This chain uses TRBV4-1 with TRBJ1-2; 9 bases fit TRBD1. The CDR3 is 15 amino acids. Per germline, CDR1 MGHRA and CDR2 YSYEKL. V gave up 3 bases and J gave up 7 bases; unmatched junction bases: 9. The CDR3 DNA reads TGCGCCAGCAGCCACGTACAGGGGGCGGAAGGTGGCTACACCTTC. Translating gives CASSHVQGAEGGYTF.

The chain is built from TRBV7-9 and TRBJ1-1; possibly TRBD1 for D (6 bases). V shed 5 bases and J shed 0 bases, with 19 bases lying between them. CDR1 SEHNR and CDR2 FQNEAQ come from the germline V gene (reference sequence). This CDR3 is 17 amino acids long. CDR3 in amino acids: CASSPWGTQELNTEAFF. The CDR3 nucleotides read TGTGCCAGCAGCCCCTGGGGGACACAGGAGCTGAACACTGAAGCTTTCTTT.

There are a few counts of this clonotype. A read error may produce the germline difference seen at one junction end. The chain links TRBV15 to TRBJ2-3, with 7 bases fitting TRBD2. Germline lookup yields CDR1 LNHNV and CDR2 YYDKDF (reference sequence). The length of the CDR3 is 16 residues. The CDR3 coding sequence is TGTACCACCAGCAGAGATTGGGGGAGGGGAGCAGATACGCAGTATTTT. Amino acid sequence: CTTSRDWGRGADTQYF.

A word on this clonotype: At one boundary the junction diverges from the germline segment, which might be a read error. The V call is TRBV20-1, the J call TRBJ2-1; D may be TRBD1 or TRBD2 (5 bases each). This CDR3 has 13 amino acids. CDR1 and CDR2 from the germline V gene are DFQATT and SNEGSKA (reference sequence). CDR3 nucleotides: TGCAGTGCTAGAGGGCCGGGGCACAATGAGCGGTTCTTC. Residues: CSARGPGHNERFF.

This sequence joins TRBV20-1 and TRBJ2-7; D might be TRBD2 (6 bases). Deletions cut 3 bases from V and 3 bases from J, with 15 bases between. Germline loops: CDR1 DFQATT, CDR2 SNEGSKA (reference sequence). The CDR3 is made up of 14 amino acids. The CDR3 loop is CSASLGSEGYEQYF. CDR3 DNA: TGCAGTGCTAGTCTCGGGAGCGAGGGCTACGAGCAGTACTTC.

The chain is built from TRBV6-1 and TRBJ2-7; no clear D. The length of the CDR3 is 16 residues. V was cut by 0 bases and J by 5 bases, with 17 bases left in between. Germline lookup yields CDR1 MNHNS and CDR2 SASEGT. The CDR3 protein is CASSEAPDLVVHEQYF. The CDR3 DNA follows: TGTGCCAGCAGTGAAGCGCCCGACCTGGTCGTCCACGAGCAGTACTTC.

The chain combines TRBV2 with TRBJ2-7; D is unresolved. The V gene's germline CDR1 is SNHLY and CDR2 FYNNEI. The CDR3 totals 13 residues. The V end was cut by 6 bases, the J end by 4 bases, with 13 bases between. The CDR3 DNA reads TGTGCCAGCAGAAAATCCGCCAGTTACGAGCAGTACTTC. Protein product: CASRKSASYEQYF.

The V and J genes are TRBV5-1 and TRBJ1-6, with TRBD1 matching over 9 bases. This CDR3 is 14 amino acids long. Per germline, CDR1 SGHRS and CDR2 YFSETQ. V was pared by 4 bases and J by 9 bases, with 5 bases of the junction left unmatched. The CDR3 coding sequence is TGCGCCAGCAGCATAGGACAGGGGTCTTCACCCCTCCACTTT. This translates into CASSIGQGSSPLHF. Together with reference TRBV5-1 and TRBJ1-6, the CDR3 gives the full variable domain: KAGVTQTPRYLIKTRGQQVTLSCSPISGHRSVSWYQQTPGQGLQFLFEYFSETQRNKGNFPGRFSGRQFSNSRSEMNVSTLELGDSALYLCASSIGQGSSPLHFGNGTRLTVT.

This clonotype was observed a single time. CDR3 loop: CASRSGTGFCEQYF. In DNA, the CDR3 is TGCGCCAGCAGGTCCGGGACTGGCTTCTGCGAGCAGTACTTC. The rearrangement links TRBV23-1 to TRBJ2-7; TRBD2 is a possible D gene (6 bases). TRBV23-1 is labeled an ORF, and its function is uncertain. CDR3 length: 14 amino acids. Trimming pared 6 bases from V and 6 bases from J, leaving 18 bases between.

This clonotype turned up a few times. This rearrangement joins TRBV9 to TRBJ2-3, with TRBD2 identical over 7 bases. The germline V gene has CDR1 SGDLS and CDR2 YYNGEE. CDR3 size: 17 residues. J gave up 3 bases and V 0 bases, and 10 bases lay outside the gene matches. The DNA for the CDR3 is TGTGCCAGCAGCGTAGTCGGCGGGAGAGGAAGGACAGATACGCAGTATTTT. Encoded protein: CASSVVGGRGRTDTQYF.

V and J are TRBV10-3 and TRBJ2-1, with TRBD2 matching 9 bases. V lost 9 bases and J lost 6; bases outside the gene matches: 6. CDR1 is ENHRY, CDR2 SYGVKD, per germline. CDR3 length equals 13 residues. This CDR3 reads CAMGLAGGNEQFF. CDR3 nucleotide sequence: TGTGCCATGGGACTAGCCGGTGGCAATGAGCAGTTCTTC.

There are many counts of this clonotype. A much larger clone differs from this one at a single base, so this may be a read error. In nucleotides, the CDR3 is TGTGCCAGCAGCTGGAGCTCCTACGAGCAGTACTTC. Amino acids: CASSWSSYEQYF. This sequence joins TRBV27 and TRBJ2-7; D unclear. Per germline, CDR1 MNHEY and CDR2 SMNVEV (reference sequence). The CDR3 is 12 amino acids. Between the trimmed V and J ends, which lost 6 bases and 0 bases, there was a span of 6 bases.

The chain has TRBV28 and TRBJ2-4; 12 bases agree with TRBD2. The end of the DNA is better explained by TRBJ2-7, so the J call may be wrong. CDR3 length: 19 residues. The germline gives CDR1 MDHEN, CDR2 SYDVKM. CDR3 in DNA: TGTGCCAGCAGTTACACTAGCGGGGGGCCCCCCTGGGGGACCTACGAGCAGTACTTC. Translation gives CASSYTSGGPPWGTYEQYF.

This clonotype was detected a few times. The rearrangement joins TRBV20-1 to TRBJ2-5, with 7 bases matching TRBD2. The J call is in doubt because the DNA end fits TRBJ2-7 better. Germline V gives CDR1 DFQATT, CDR2 SNEGSKA (reference sequence). This CDR3 is built from 16 residues. CDR3 in DNA: TGCAGTGCTAGAGCTAGCCCTAGCGGATTACCCGACGAGCAGTACTTC. Translation gives CSARASPSGLPDEQYF.

This clonotype appeared a few times. The chain is built from TRBV5-1 and TRBJ2-3; 8 bases fit TRBD1. This CDR3 has 16 amino acids. Trimming cost V 4 bases and J 2 bases; bases outside gene matches: 9. CDR1 is SGHRS, CDR2 YFSETQ, per germline. CDR3 bases: TGCGCCAGCAGCATCCTGACAGGGGACATCACAGATACGCAGTATTTT. Amino acids: CASSILTGDITDTQYF.

As DNA, the CDR3 is TGCGCCAGCAGCCGCAGACAGGGGGCGCCGGACTATGGCTACACCTTC. Translating gives CASSRRQGAPDYGYTF. The chain recombines TRBV4-1 with TRBJ1-2; 10 nucleotides align to TRBD1. The ends lost 4 bases at V and 3 bases at J; junction bases unmatched: 8. The CDR3 covers 16 residues. CDR1 and CDR2 from the germline V gene are MGHRA and YSYEKL.

The sample holds many counts of this clonotype. The rearrangement links TRBV4-2 to TRBJ2-5, with 12 nucleotides matching TRBD2. Germline values: CDR1 LGHNA, CDR2 YNFKEQ. The CDR3 extends over 17 amino acids. J lost 2 bases, V lost 0 bases, and 4 bases had no gene match. For the CDR3, the DNA is TGTGCCAGCAGCCAAGACCCTAGCGGGGGGGGACAAGAGACCCAGTACTTC. Translation gives CASSQDPSGGGQETQYF.

This rearrangement joins TRBV20-1 to TRBJ2-1, with TRBD2 matching over 12 bases. Trimming cost V 0 bases and J 7 bases; bases outside gene matches: 7. Germline values: CDR1 DFQATT, CDR2 SNEGSKA (reference sequence). The CDR3 sequence is 16 residues long. DNA for the CDR3: TGCAGTGCTAGAGACGACACTAGCGGGAGGCGAAATGAGCAGTTCTTC. It specifies CSARDDTSGRRNEQFF.

This clonotype was picked up a small number of times. This chain uses TRBV10-3 with TRBJ2-7; 7 bases fit TRBD1. CDR3 length equals 13 residues. Germline V gene data show CDR1 as ENHRY and CDR2 as SYGVKD. The J segment lost 0 bases and the V segment lost 11 bases, leaving 7 bases of the junction unmatched. In DNA form, the CDR3 reads TGTGCCGCCTCAGGGACAGTCTCCTACGAGCAGTACTTC. This codes for CAASGTVSYEQYF.

A few counts support this clonotype. The chain uses TRBV10-3 and TRBJ2-7, with D maybe TRBD1 (6 bases). The CDR3 spans 12 residues. Germline CDR1 and CDR2: ENHRY and SYGVKD. V lost 4 bases, J lost 4 bases, and 8 bases lay in between. CDR3 amino acids: CAISGTAYEQYF. In DNA form, the CDR3 reads TGTGCCATCAGTGGGACAGCTTACGAGCAGTACTTC.

In its sample, this clonotype was seen a few times. The rearrangement joins TRBV9 to TRBJ2-5; 9 nucleotides match TRBD2. This CDR3 is built from 13 residues. Germline V gene lookup returns CDR1 SGDLS and CDR2 YYNGEE. The trim removed 7 bases at V and 11 bases at J, leaving 12 bases unmatched. This CDR3 is CASGAGGRNEQYF. The CDR3, as DNA: TGTGCCAGCGGGGCGGGGGGGCGAAATGAGCAGTACTTC.

In this sample, this clonotype turned up a few times. A read error is possible here, since a much larger clone lies one base away. In nucleotides, the CDR3 is TGTGCCAGCAGCCAAGGGGGACTAGCGAGGGGAGAGGCCCAGTACTTC. Translated: CASSQGGLARGEAQYF. The chain carries TRBV3-1 and TRBJ2-5; 10 nucleotides line up with TRBD2. The length of the CDR3 is 16 residues. CDR1 LGHDT and CDR2 YNNKEL come from the germline V gene (reference sequence).

This clonotype was observed a few times. The rearrangement uses TRBV2 and TRBJ1-1; TRBD1 agrees at 7 bases. Unmatched junction bases numbered 5, after V lost 4 bases and J lost 0 bases. The germline CDR1 and CDR2 sequences are SNHLY and FYNNEI. The CDR3 loop spans 15 amino acids. In DNA, the CDR3 is TGTGCCAGCAGTGCTGTGGGACAGCTGAACACTGAAGCTTTCTTT. It codes for CASSAVGQLNTEAFF.